This T cell receptor beta chain derives from a study of cytomegalovirus exposure and HLA in healthy donors. Germline V gene sequence: CDR1 SGHTA, CDR2 FQGTGA. This CDR3 contains 13 residues. V was clipped by 5 bases and J by 8 bases, with 13 bases between them. Using immunoSEQ multiplex PCR, the repertoire was profiled, and TCRdb retains in-frame clones only, with some absent. This sample has 150,000 or so clones, with 70% to 90% found just once. The sample consisted of PBMCs. The rearrangement uses TRBV7-3 and TRBJ2-1, with D possibly TRBD2 on 6 matching bases. The source is a man aged 30 to 39 in good health and CMV-seropositive. The DNA for the CDR3 is TGTGCCAGCAGCGTCCAGCCGGGGGATGAGCAGTTCTTC. Translating gives CASSVQPGDEQFF.